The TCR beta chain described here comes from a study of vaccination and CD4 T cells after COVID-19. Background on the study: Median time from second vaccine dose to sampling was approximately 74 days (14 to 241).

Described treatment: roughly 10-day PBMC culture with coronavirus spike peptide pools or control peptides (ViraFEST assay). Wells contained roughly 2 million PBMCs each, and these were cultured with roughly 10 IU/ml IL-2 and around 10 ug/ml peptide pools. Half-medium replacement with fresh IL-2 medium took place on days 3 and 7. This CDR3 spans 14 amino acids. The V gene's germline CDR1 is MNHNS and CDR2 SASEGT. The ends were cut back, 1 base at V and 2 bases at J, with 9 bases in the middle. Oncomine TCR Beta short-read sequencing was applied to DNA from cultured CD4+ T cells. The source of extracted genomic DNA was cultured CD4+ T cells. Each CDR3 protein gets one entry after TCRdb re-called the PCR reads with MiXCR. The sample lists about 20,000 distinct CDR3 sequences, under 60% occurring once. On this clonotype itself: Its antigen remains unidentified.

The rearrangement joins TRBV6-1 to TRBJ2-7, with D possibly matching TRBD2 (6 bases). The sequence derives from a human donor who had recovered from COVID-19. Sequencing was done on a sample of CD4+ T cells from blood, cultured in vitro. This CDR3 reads CASSEVEGPYEQYF. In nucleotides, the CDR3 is TGTGCCAGCAGTGAAGTGGAGGGCCCCTACGAGCAGTACTTC.